The 30 T cell receptor beta chains below come from one sample, sequenced in a study of Graves' ophthalmopathy and Graves' hyperthyroidism. RNA transcripts yielded amplified TCR beta CDR3 regions. First-round RT-PCR with HTBI primers preceded a second-round multiplex PCR. MiXCR, applied by TCRdb to the multiplex PCR reads, yields one record per CDR3 protein. The sample has about 740,000 distinct CDR3 sequences, 40% seen once. The sequencing sample was made of peripheral blood. All receptors come from an adult man with Graves' ophthalmopathy.

This clonotype was seen at least ten times. The chain joins TRBV2 to TRBJ1-6; tentatively, D is TRBD1 (5 bases). CDR1 and CDR2 (germline): SNHLY, FYNNEI. CDR3 length: 14 residues. V was trimmed by 6 bases and J by 9 bases, leaving 15 bases between them. The chain's CDR3 is CASRTQGGVSPLHF. DNA of the CDR3: TGTGCCAGCAGGACCCAGGGCGGAGTTTCACCCCTCCACTTT.

This clonotype was counted a few times. A junction boundary mismatches the germline segment, possibly from a read error. This chain uses TRBV10-3 with TRBJ1-2; TRBD1 might be the D (6 bases). CDR1 ENHRY and CDR2 SYGVKD come from the germline V gene. The CDR3 contains 15 residues. The CDR3 reads CASSYRDTGSGGYTF. DNA for the CDR3: TGTGCCAGCAGTTACCGGGACACTGGCTCAGGTGGCTACACCTTC.

This chain joins TRBV24-1 and TRBJ2-5; 10 nucleotides match TRBD1. Germline-derived CDR1 and CDR2 are KGHDR and SFDVKD. Trimming cost V 3 bases and J 1 base; bases outside gene matches: 4. This CDR3 spans 16 amino acids. CDR3 bases: TGTGCCACCAGTGATCCCGGGACAGGGGCCCAAGAGACCCAGTACTTC. This gives the protein CATSDPGTGAQETQYF.

This clonotype appeared once. This may be a read error, as it is one base from a much larger clone. Because it lacks the conserved phenylalanine or tryptophan at the end, this CDR3 is likely a read error. The rearrangement links TRBV24-1 to TRBJ1-2; D remains ambiguous. Germline assignment: CDR1 KGHDR and CDR2 SFDVKD. The CDR3 length is 14 residues. The CDR3 DNA is TGTGCCGCCCCCCAGGCTAGAGCTAACTATGACTACACCCTC. Amino acid sequence: CAAPQARANYDYTL.

This clonotype was counted a few times. This chain joins TRBV6-5 and TRBJ2-5; no reliable D call. The CDR3 has 13 residues. Trimming stripped 5 bases from V and 2 bases from J, with 9 bases between. Germline V gene data show CDR1 as MNHEY and CDR2 as SVGAGI. The DNA of the CDR3 is TGTGCCAGCAGTACCGACAAACAAGAGACCCAGTACTTC. Translation: CASSTDKQETQYF.

This clonotype has at least ten counts. The rearrangement joins TRBV7-9 to TRBJ1-2; D not certain. Trimming stripped 3 bases from V and 8 bases from J, with 13 bases between. Germline values: CDR1 SEHNR, CDR2 FQNEAQ (reference sequence). CDR3 length: 13 residues. The CDR3 sequence is CASSFEGLGGYTF. The CDR3 DNA reads TGTGCCAGCAGCTTTGAGGGTTTAGGAGGCTACACCTTC. The full variable domain, completed using reference TRBV7-9 and TRBJ1-2, is DTGVSQNPRHKITKRGQNVTFRCDPISEHNRLYWYRQTLGQGPEFLTYFQNEAQLEKSRLLSDRFSAERPKGSFSTLEIQRTEQGDSAMYLCASSFEGLGGYTFGSGTRLTVV.

This clonotype was seen more than once but under ten times. The gene calls are TRBV6-5 and TRBJ1-2; D unclear. The V end lost 4 bases, the J end lost 6 bases, and 15 bases lay between the germline ends. This CDR3 is built from 14 residues. Looked up from germline, CDR1 is MNHEY and CDR2 is SVGAGI. The CDR3 region is CASSSNPWENGYTF. The CDR3 nucleotides are TGTGCCAGCAGTTCCAACCCGTGGGAAAATGGCTACACCTTC.

This chain connects TRBV2 to TRBJ2-7; 9 nucleotides align to TRBD1. Germline V CDR1 and CDR2: SNHLY, FYNNEI. This CDR3 region has 15 residues. Unmatched junction bases numbered 10, after V lost 5 bases and J lost 5 bases. Here the CDR3 reads CASSLSRDRVDEQYF. For the CDR3, the DNA is TGTGCCAGCAGTTTATCTCGGGACAGGGTGGACGAGCAGTACTTC.

This clonotype has ten or more counts. The CDR3 DNA reads as TGTGCCATCAGTGGGCCAGGGGGAGGCACTGAAGCTTTCTTT. This encodes CAISGPGGGTEAFF. J is TRBJ1-1 and V is TRBV10-3; 7 nucleotides line up with TRBD1. The CDR3 is 14 amino acids. Germline V gene sequence: CDR1 ENHRY, CDR2 SYGVKD. V trimming: 4 bases; J trimming: 4 bases; junction bases outside the gene matches: 6.

The table lists this clonotype with a count of one. The V and J genes are TRBV6-1 and TRBJ1-3; 11 bases agree with TRBD1. The CDR3 has 15 residues. V was clipped by 6 bases and J by 8 bases; unmatched bases: 9. In germline, CDR1 is MNHNS, CDR2 SASEGT. CDR3 nucleotides: TGTGCCAGCAGGAGGACAGGGGGCCTTGGCTACACCATATATTTT. This translates into CASRRTGGLGYTIYF.

There are many counts of this clonotype. This chain uses TRBV19 with TRBJ1-5; D uncertain. This CDR3 has 14 amino acids. CDR1 and CDR2 from the germline V gene are LNHDA and SQIVND (reference sequence). Trimming shortened V by 4 bases and J by 0 bases, and 7 bases separated the two germline ends. The CDR3 protein is CASSTAHSNQPQHF. The CDR3 DNA reads as TGTGCCAGTAGTACAGCCCATAGCAATCAGCCCCAGCATTTT. The whole variable domain, filled in from reference TRBV19 and TRBJ1-5, reads DGGITQSPKYLFRKEGQNVTLSCEQNLNHDAMYWYRQDPGQGLRLIYYSQIVNDFQKGDIAEGYSVSREKKESFPLTVTSAQKNPTAFYLCASSTAHSNQPQHFGDGTRLSIL.

A few counts support this clonotype. This chain joins TRBV11-2 and TRBJ1-1; the D is unclear. In germline, CDR1 is SGHAT, CDR2 FQNNGV. CDR3 length: 12 amino acids. Deletions cut 5 bases from V and 11 bases from J, with 15 bases between. The CDR3 here is CASSHTKGSAFF. The DNA of the CDR3 is TGTGCCAGCAGCCACACGAAAGGGTCGGCTTTCTTT.

The chain couples TRBV7-9 to TRBJ2-7; 7 bases fit TRBD1. This CDR3 contains 14 residues. V shed 4 bases and J 5 bases; nucleotides not matched to a gene: 8. CDR1 and CDR2 from the germline V gene are SEHNR and FQNEAQ (reference sequence). The CDR3 DNA is TGTGCCAGCAGCTGGGGGAACAGGGGCCACGAGCAGTACTTC. Translated: CASSWGNRGHEQYF.

With respect to this clonotype: With a much larger clone just one base away, this may be a read error. This chain links TRBV7-9 with TRBJ1-4, with a weak D call TRBD1 (5 bases). This CDR3 has 14 amino acids. With 3 bases removed from V and 5 bases from J, the gap between germline ends came to 10 bases. Looked up from germline, CDR1 is SEHNR and CDR2 is FQNEAQ (reference sequence). As DNA, the CDR3 is TGTGCCAGCAGCTTCGACGGGGCCAATGAAAAACTGTTTTTT. Protein product: CASSFDGANEKLFF.

The CDR3 sequence is CASSPRPPQETQYF. The CDR3 bases are TGTGCCAGTAGTCCAAGACCACCACAAGAGACCCAGTACTTC. The V and J genes are TRBV19 and TRBJ2-5; D is unresolved. Germline lookup yields CDR1 LNHDA and CDR2 SQIVND (reference sequence). The V gene lost 5 bases and the J gene lost 2 bases, with 12 bases spanning the gap. The CDR3 runs 14 residues.

This clonotype was seen more than once but under ten times. The chain is built from TRBV5-1 and TRBJ2-7; D remains unclear. Germline V gene sequence: CDR1 SGHRS, CDR2 YFSETQ. The CDR3 loop spans 14 amino acids. V lost 3 bases to trimming and J lost 1 base, with 11 bases between them. In DNA form, the CDR3 reads TGCGCCAGCAGCTGGAGTTTGGGGTCCTACGAGCAGTACTTC. Translating gives CASSWSLGSYEQYF.

The table lists this clonotype with a count of one. The J gene is TRBJ2-7, the V gene TRBV29-1; 8 nucleotides line up with TRBD2. Germline V gives CDR1 SQVTM, CDR2 ANQGSEA. V gave up 3 bases and J gave up 4 bases; unmatched junction bases: 5. The CDR3 sequence is 13 residues long. The CDR3 DNA sequence: TGCAGCGTTGACGGCAGCGGGGGATACGAGCAGTACTTC. Amino acids: CSVDGSGGYEQYF.

To note about this clonotype: It is likely a read error, because the conserved phenylalanine at the end of the CDR3 is missing. It is unclear where the CDR3 begins or ends on the DNA, so no DNA is shown, and the CDR3 is as TCRdb lists it. This rearrangement joins TRBV7-9 to TRBJ2-2. The germline gives CDR1 SEHNR, CDR2 FQNEAQ (reference sequence). The CDR3 totals 15 residues, both ends included. CDR3 sequence reads: CASSLAGPNTGELLA.

Note on this clonotype: This may be a read error, as it is one base from a much larger clone. The CDR3 sequence is CSATTGPLYTEAFF. The CDR3 DNA reads TGCAGTGCGACAACAGGGCCACTGTACACTGAAGCTTTCTTT. The rearrangement uses TRBV20-1 and TRBJ1-1, with a tentative D call TRBD1 (6 bases). The length of the CDR3 is 14 residues. The V and J ends lost 6 bases and 3 bases respectively, with 17 bases between them. CDR1 DFQATT and CDR2 SNEGSKA come from the germline V gene (reference sequence).

This clonotype was picked up a small number of times. The germline gene is not matched at one end of the junction; a read error may be the cause. The rearrangement joins TRBV10-2 to TRBJ2-3, with TRBD1 matching over 9 bases. The CDR3 length is 15 residues. Looked up from germline, CDR1 is WSHSY and CDR2 is SAAADI. The CDR3 sequence: CASKTQGALTDTQYF. The CDR3, as DNA: TGTGCCAGCAAGACACAGGGGGCCCTCACAGATACGCAGTATTTT.

The chain couples TRBV12-3 or TRBV12-4 to TRBJ2-7, with D possibly matching TRBD1 (5 bases). V shed 6 bases and J shed 4 bases, with 13 bases lying between them. The CDR3 is 13 amino acids. The CDR3 DNA reads as TGTGCCAGCAGCACCCCCCAGGGTTACGAGCAGTACTTC. Its translation is CASSTPQGYEQYF.

Comments on this clonotype: A junction boundary mismatches the germline segment, possibly from a read error. The chain couples TRBV11-1 to TRBJ1-5; D not resolved. The CDR3 length is 15 residues. The germline CDR1 and CDR2 sequences are SGHAT and FQDESV (reference sequence). In DNA form, the CDR3 reads TGTACCAGCAGAGATCTGGGCGGCCTCAATCAGCCCCAGCATTTT. Its protein product is CTSRDLGGLNQPQHF.

This clonotype was found many times. This chain's CDR3 is CSADRDRSYEQYF. The CDR3 DNA reads TGCAGTGCTGACCGGGACCGCTCCTACGAGCAGTACTTC. V gene TRBV20-1 combines with J gene TRBJ2-7; D is possibly TRBD1 or TRBD2 (5 bases each). Trimming cost V 5 bases and J 0 bases, with 11 bases left between them. CDR3 length equals 13 residues. CDR1 is DFQATT and CDR2 is SNEGSKA in the germline V gene (reference sequence).

The CDR3: CSARDRGADGNSPLHF. CDR3 nucleotide sequence: TGCAGTGCTAGAGATCGGGGGGCAGACGGTAATTCACCCCTCCACTTT. This chain joins TRBV20-1 and TRBJ1-6; maybe TRBD1 (6 bases). V gave up 0 bases and J gave up 6 bases, with 15 bases separating them. CDR3 length: 16 residues. From germline, CDR1 is DFQATT and CDR2 SNEGSKA (reference sequence).

This clonotype was counted ten times or more. The J gene is TRBJ1-5, the V gene TRBV15; perhaps TRBD1 as D (6 bases). The CDR3 loop spans 15 amino acids. Per germline, CDR1 LNHNV and CDR2 YYDKDF (reference sequence). Trimming pared 5 bases from V and 3 bases from J, leaving 14 bases between. The CDR3 protein is CATSGNRDYNQPQHF. DNA of the CDR3: TGTGCCACCAGCGGGAACAGGGACTACAATCAGCCCCAGCATTTT.

V usage is TRBV20-1 and J usage is TRBJ2-5, with 8 bases that match TRBD1. The germline V gene has CDR1 DFQATT and CDR2 SNEGSKA (reference sequence). Unmatched junction bases numbered 5, after V lost 6 bases and J lost 5 bases. The CDR3 contains 12 residues. Here the CDR3 DNA reads TGCAGTGCCCGGACAGGGACGGAGACCCAGTACTTC. Translating gives CSARTGTETQYF.

This clonotype has a count of ten or more. The chain combines TRBV19 with TRBJ1-1, with a weak D call TRBD1 (6 bases). The germline V gene has CDR1 LNHDA and CDR2 SQIVND (reference sequence). Trimming took off 5 bases at V and 4 bases at J, with 14 bases between the two ends. The CDR3 is made up of 14 amino acids. The CDR3 reads CASSVGAVGTEAFF. CDR3 coding DNA: TGTGCCAGTAGTGTGGGGGCGGTTGGCACTGAAGCTTTCTTT.

J is TRBJ2-2 and V is TRBV2, with a tentative D call TRBD2 (6 bases). From germline, CDR1 is SNHLY and CDR2 FYNNEI. The CDR3 has 13 residues. V shed 10 bases and J shed 5 bases, with 14 bases lying between them. The CDR3 sequence is CATTEAGTGELFF. The CDR3 nucleotides are TGTGCCACCACAGAGGCGGGGACCGGGGAGCTGTTTTTT.

The chain uses TRBV6-6 and TRBJ1-5; D gene ambiguous. The CDR3 contains 13 residues. Germline V CDR1 and CDR2: MNHNY, SVGAGI (reference sequence). The V end was cut by 0 bases, the J end by 12 bases, with 12 bases between. CDR3 nucleotide sequence: TGTGCCAGCAGTTACTCCTTGGAGGTCAGCCAGCATTTT. It codes for CASSYSLEVSQHF.

This clonotype was observed at least ten times. CDR3 region: CASRENHRALLGTQYF. CDR3 nucleotide sequence: TGTGCCAGCAGAGAGAACCACAGGGCGCTATTAGGGACCCAGTACTTC. The chain combines TRBV2 with TRBJ2-5; TRBD1 is a possible D gene (6 bases). Germline lookup yields CDR1 SNHLY and CDR2 FYNNEI. The CDR3 has 16 residues. Trimming took off 6 bases at V and 7 bases at J, with 24 bases between the two ends.